This is a list of T cell receptor beta chains from one sample in a study of blood T cell repertoires in COVID-19. Data came from immunoSEQ multiplex PCR; TCRdb stores just in-frame clones and leaves some out. The table records 330,000 or so clones, about 91% of them present only once. Sequenced material: peripheral blood. Receptor source: a man under 40 with COVID-19, enrolled during active disease. Both conserved end residues are part of each CDR3. The D gene is left open where the match is weak. Expanded clones are given a class, and other clones once, few, many or no size at all.

d_gene: TRBD1; abundance: NA; j_gene: TRBJ2-1; v_gene: TRBV5-1; CDR3aa: CASSRFSGGGEQFF; CDR3nt: TGCGCCAGCAGCCGATTCTCAGGGGGCGGTGAGCAGTTCTTC
d_gene: TRBD2; abundance: NA; j_gene: TRBJ2-3; v_gene: TRBV5-1; CDR3aa: CASSWRGGMGQDTQYF; CDR3nt: TGCGCCAGCAGCTGGCGCGGGGGGATGGGTCAAGATACGCAGTATTTT
d_gene: NA; abundance: NA; j_gene: TRBJ2-3; v_gene: TRBV30; CDR3aa: CAWTNIKGQQQSSTDTQYF; CDR3nt: TGTGCCTGGACCAACATCAAAGGACAGCAACAAAGCAGCACAGATACGCAGTATTTT
d_gene: NA; abundance: once; j_gene: TRBJ1-1; v_gene: TRBV5-1; CDR3aa: CASSLVGQEAGMKAFF; CDR3nt: TGCGCCAGCAGCTTGGTGGGCCAGGAGGCGGGGATGAAAGCTTTCTTT
d_gene: TRBD2; abundance: NA; j_gene: TRBJ2-7; v_gene: TRBV25-1; CDR3aa: CATRTSGSSYEQYF; CDR3nt: TGTGCCACCAGGACTAGCGGGAGCTCCTACGAGCAGTACTTC
d_gene: NA; abundance: once; j_gene: TRBJ2-5; v_gene: TRBV3-1/TRBV3-2; CDR3aa: CASSPLDLGTQYF; CDR3nt: TGTGCCAGCAGCCCCTTAGACTTGGGGACCCAGTACTTC
d_gene: NA; abundance: once; j_gene: TRBJ2-7; v_gene: TRBV19; CDR3aa: CASSIYPSYEQYF; CDR3nt: TGTGCCAGTAGTATATATCCGTCCTACGAGCAGTACTTC
d_gene: NA; abundance: NA; j_gene: TRBJ1-2; v_gene: TRBV25-1; CDR3aa: CASSDVGQTNYGYTF; CDR3nt: TGTGCCAGCAGTGATGTTGGACAGACTAACTATGGCTACACCTTC
d_gene: NA; abundance: NA; j_gene: TRBJ2-1; v_gene: TRBV19; CDR3aa: CASGDHGTYYNEQFF; CDR3nt: TGTGCCAGTGGGGACCACGGGACTTACTACAATGAGCAGTTCTTC
d_gene: TRBD1; abundance: NA; j_gene: TRBJ1-5; v_gene: TRBV30; CDR3aa: CAWSSTGFNQPQHF; CDR3nt: TGTGCCTGGAGTTCGACAGGGTTCAATCAGCCCCAGCATTTT
d_gene: TRBD1; abundance: NA; j_gene: TRBJ1-6; v_gene: TRBV19; CDR3aa: CASSIVRTGSYNSPLHF; CDR3nt: TGTGCCAGTAGTATAGTCCGGACAGGATCCTATAATTCACCCCTCCACTTT
d_gene: TRBD1; abundance: NA; j_gene: TRBJ2-4; v_gene: TRBV7-2; CDR3aa: CASSLAGTGENIQYF; CDR3nt: TGTGCCAGCAGCTTAGCCGGGACAGGGGAAAACATTCAGTACTTC
d_gene: NA; abundance: once; j_gene: TRBJ1-6; v_gene: TRBV6-6; CDR3aa: CATTRVAGSPLHF; CDR3nt: TGTGCCACCACGAGGGTGGCCGGTTCACCCCTCCACTTT
d_gene: TRBD2; abundance: once; j_gene: TRBJ2-3; v_gene: TRBV6-1; CDR3aa: CASSAWTSGQSTDTQYF; CDR3nt: TGTGCCAGCAGTGCTTGGACTAGCGGGCAGAGCACAGATACGCAGTATTTT
d_gene: NA; abundance: NA; j_gene: TRBJ1-2; v_gene: TRBV9; CDR3aa: CASGGLGYGYTF; CDR3nt: TGTGCCAGCGGGGGACTGGGGTATGGCTACACCTTC
d_gene: NA; abundance: NA; j_gene: TRBJ2-7; v_gene: TRBV6-5; CDR3aa: CASKGAYEQYF; CDR3nt: TGTGCCAGCAAAGGGGCCTACGAGCAGTACTTC
d_gene: NA; abundance: NA; j_gene: TRBJ2-7; v_gene: TRBV5-8; CDR3aa: CASSLEGVAFSYEQYF; CDR3nt: TGTGCCAGCAGCTTGGAAGGGGTTGCCTTCTCCTACGAGCAGTACTTC
d_gene: NA; abundance: NA; j_gene: TRBJ1-3; v_gene: TRBV6-5; CDR3aa: CASGDNRVGNTIYF; CDR3nt: TGTGCCAGCGGGGATAACAGGGTTGGAAACACCATATATTTT